This T cell receptor (beta chain) was identified in a study of spatial heterogeneity in lung cancer. Findings and caveats of the study: The number of expanded tumor alpha and beta chains correlated with mutation number.

Note on this clonotype: Antigen: not known.

V shed 5 bases and J shed 7 bases, with 15 bases lying between them. CDR3 size: 14 residues. Germline lookup yields CDR1 MDHEN and CDR2 SYDVKM. TCRdb analysed the 5' RACE reads with MiXCR anew, one entry per CDR3 protein. The sample holds 7,000 to 8,500 distinct CDR3 sequences, about 9.3% seen once. Time point here: sample taken at primary tumor resection. Sequencing of whole RNA from tumor, nontumor lung or frozen PBMC involved no sorting. The V gene is TRBV28, the J gene TRBJ1-3, with D perhaps matching TRBD1 (5 bases). The clonotype was recovered from a male donor with early-stage non-small cell lung cancer. The starting material was lung tumor tissue, obtained at surgery. The CDR3 reads CASSTDGGKNTIYF. CDR3 DNA sequence: TGTGCCAGCAGTACGGACGGGGGGAAGAACACCATATATTTT.